Following are 11 T cell receptor beta chains from one sample sequenced in a study of T cell responses to AZD1222 COVID-19 vaccine. The method was immunoSEQ multiplex PCR; TCRdb's version includes in-frame clones alone and lacks a portion of them. Altogether about 85,000 clones are present, roughly 90% being singletons, with the ten largest covering about 2.2%. The sequencing here drew on peripheral blood, taken on day 0 of AZD1222 vaccination. The origin of the receptors is an adult in good health.

The rearrangement uses TRBV7-2 and TRBJ2-4, with D maybe TRBD1 (5 bases). The CDR3 is 14 residues long. Germline CDR1 SGHTA, CDR2 FQGNSA. V lost 1 base to trimming and J lost 4 bases, with 8 bases between them. CDR3 nucleotide sequence: TGTGCCAGCAGCTTAGATCCAGGGAAAAACATTCAGTACTTC. It is translated as CASSLDPGKNIQYF.

The chain has TRBV7-9 and TRBJ2-7, with D perhaps TRBD1 (6 bases). Trimming removed 3 bases at V and 0 bases at J, with 15 bases between. Germline CDR1 SEHNR, CDR2 FQNEAQ (reference sequence). There are 16 residues in the CDR3. CDR3 region: CASSFPTGRSSYEQYF. The CDR3 DNA follows: TGTGCCAGCAGCTTCCCGACAGGACGGAGCTCCTACGAGCAGTACTTC.

The chain recombines TRBV19 with TRBJ1-5; no firm D call. Trimming removed 1 base at V and 5 bases at J, with 6 bases between. This CDR3 has 13 amino acids. Germline V gene lookup returns CDR1 LNHDA and CDR2 SQIVND (reference sequence). The CDR3 coding sequence is TGTGCCAGTAGTATAGGGCGCGATCAGCCCCAGCATTTT. It codes for CASSIGRDQPQHF.

The CDR3 DNA sequence: TGTGCCAGCTCACCACAGTTTGGGGAGGGCTACACCTTC. Translated: CASSPQFGEGYTF. The chain is built from TRBV18 and TRBJ1-2, with D hard to call. Germline assignment: CDR1 KGHSH and CDR2 LQKENI. The CDR3 loop spans 13 amino acids. V was clipped by 1 base and J by 8 bases, with 11 bases between them.

The chain carries TRBV10-1 and TRBJ2-3; D is uncertain. This CDR3 contains 13 residues. CDR1 and CDR2 from the germline V gene are WNHNN and SYGVQD (reference sequence). Trimming cost V 7 bases and J 1 base, with 9 bases left between them. The CDR3 DNA is TGCGCCAGCAATAACCGCGGCACAGATACGCAGTATTTT. Translating gives CASNNRGTDTQYF.

The V gene is TRBV14, the J gene TRBJ2-3; D could derive from TRBD1 or TRBD2 (6 bases each). The CDR3 is 17 amino acids. The ends were cut back, 0 bases at V and 0 bases at J, with 13 bases in the middle. Looked up from germline, CDR1 is SGHDN and CDR2 is FVKESK. The CDR3 reads CASSQDWSGASTDTQYF. The CDR3 region has the DNA TGTGCCAGCAGCCAAGATTGGTCGGGGGCTAGCACAGATACGCAGTATTTT.

V gene TRBV6-4 combines with J gene TRBJ2-2; possible D gene TRBD2, 5 bases. The CDR3 has 14 residues. CDR1 and CDR2 (germline): MRHNA, SNTAGT. V lost 7 bases and J lost 5, with 14 bases in between. The CDR3 protein is CASTPSPGTGELFF. The CDR3 nucleotides are TGTGCCAGCACCCCGAGCCCGGGGACCGGGGAGCTGTTTTTT.

This rearrangement joins TRBV5-1 to TRBJ2-2; 8 bases match TRBD1. J gave up 3 bases and V 4 bases, and 5 bases lay outside the gene matches. The CDR3 has 15 amino acids. Germline CDR1 SGHRS, CDR2 YFSETQ. In DNA, the CDR3 is TGCGCCAGCAGCCAAATGGGACAGGACACCGGGGAGCTGTTTTTT. It specifies CASSQMGQDTGELFF.

The CDR3: CASNPRGGAPQPQHF. CDR3 in DNA: TGTGCCAGCAACCCCAGGGGGGGCGCCCCCCAGCCCCAGCATTTT. V and J are TRBV6-2 or TRBV6-3 and TRBJ1-5; 7 bases fit TRBD1. The CDR3 extends over 15 amino acids. The trim removed 7 bases at V and 7 bases at J, leaving 13 bases unmatched. Germline values: CDR1 MNHEY, CDR2 SVGEGT.

The rearrangement uses TRBV19 and TRBJ2-1; the D is unclear. Trimming shortened V by 7 bases and J by 10 bases, and 14 bases separated the two germline ends. Germline CDR1 is LNHDA and CDR2 is SQIVND (reference sequence). The CDR3 consists of 12 residues. The CDR3 region is CASTEGVKEQFF. The CDR3 nucleotides are TGTGCCAGTACAGAAGGCGTCAAGGAGCAGTTCTTC.

CDR3 nucleotide sequence: TGTGCCAGCTCACCACCGATGAGGGAGGGCACAGATACGCAGTATTTT. Translation gives CASSPPMREGTDTQYF. The rearrangement joins TRBV18 to TRBJ2-3, with D perhaps matching TRBD2 (6 bases). The ends were cut back, 0 bases at V and 1 base at J, with 11 bases in the middle. The CDR3 is made up of 16 amino acids. Per the germline V gene, CDR1 is KGHSH and CDR2 is LQKENI.